This T cell receptor beta chain was observed in a study of early T cells in non-severe SARS-CoV-2 infection. Study at large: Unpaired chains resulted from sequencing bulk RNA of unsorted whole blood. Study results and caveats: A preference for anti-spike CD8 responses marked VDJdb matching, which missed private and CD4 specificities.

This clonotype has only a few counts. The antigen is unknown. Individual cDNA molecules each received unique molecular identifiers attached to them. From the 5' RACE reads, TCRdb called clonotypes with MiXCR, one entry per CDR3 protein. The sample holds about 55,000 distinct CDR3 sequences, around 6.6% seen once. This sequence originates from an adult who was a healthcare worker with PCR-confirmed SARS-CoV-2 infection or an uninfected control (not recorded which). The starting material was whole blood, obtained at baseline.

The CDR3 protein is CATSDRIRQGNEQFF. The DNA for the CDR3 is TGTGCCACCAGTGATCGCATAAGACAGGGGAATGAGCAGTTCTTC. The chain combines TRBV24-1 with TRBJ2-1; 8 positions match TRBD1. The CDR3 sequence is 15 residues long. CDR1 is KGHDR, CDR2 SFDVKD, per germline. The V and J ends lost 3 bases and 7 bases, in that order; junction bases with no gene match: 7.